The 20 T cell receptor beta chains listed next were all sequenced from one sample in a study of blood T cell repertoires in COVID-19. This table comes from immunoSEQ multiplex PCR, and its TCRdb copy is limited to in-frame clones, with some not included. The sample shows some 300,000 clones, about 87% of them seen only once. The material sequenced was peripheral blood. The origin of the receptors is a woman aged 45-65 years with COVID-19, enrolled during active disease.

This rearrangement joins TRBV19 to TRBJ1-2, with 9 bases that match TRBD1. Losses at the gene ends were 1 base for V and 4 bases for J; bases not matched to a gene: 7. The CDR3 runs to 16 residues. CDR1 LNHDA and CDR2 SQIVND come from the germline V gene (reference sequence). CDR3 loop: CASSIVGDRALYGYTF. The CDR3 coding sequence is TGTGCCAGTAGTATAGTGGGGGACAGGGCGCTCTATGGCTACACCTTC.

DNA of the CDR3: TGTGCCAGTAGTGTCGTAGCGGCCCTCTCCGAGCAGTACTTC. Protein sequence: CASSVVAALSEQYF. V and J are TRBV19 and TRBJ2-7, with a possible D match to TRBD2 (6 bases). V lost 5 bases and J lost 6, with 17 bases in between. Germline V gives CDR1 LNHDA, CDR2 SQIVND (reference sequence). CDR3 length: 14 amino acids.

This chain connects TRBV18 to TRBJ2-2; D is perhaps TRBD1 (6 bases). The length of the CDR3 is 16 residues. From germline, CDR1 is KGHSH and CDR2 LQKENI. V was clipped by 3 bases and J by 4 bases, with 15 bases between them. The CDR3 bases are TGTGCCAGCTCACCTTCCAACAGGGCGGGCACCGGGGAGCTGTTTTTT. Translation: CASSPSNRAGTGELFF. Complete variable domain (other parts from reference TRBV18 and TRBJ2-2): NAGVMQNPRHLVRRRGQEARLRCSPMKGHSHVYWYRQLPEEGLKFMVYLQKENIIDESGMPKERFSAEFPKEGPSILRIQQVVRGDSAAYFCASSPSNRAGTGELFFGEGSRLTVL.

The chain uses TRBV18 and TRBJ1-3; D is possibly TRBD1 (6 bases). Trimming removed 4 bases at V and 1 base at J, with 8 bases between. CDR3 length: 14 amino acids. Germline values: CDR1 KGHSH, CDR2 LQKENI. CDR3 sequence reads: CASSRDRSGNTIYF. CDR3 nucleotides: TGTGCCAGCTCACGCGACAGGTCTGGAAACACCATATATTTT.

The rearrangement uses TRBV24-1 and TRBJ2-1; D is perhaps TRBD1 (6 bases). The germline V gene has CDR1 KGHDR and CDR2 SFDVKD. The CDR3 covers 16 residues. V was shortened by 0 bases and J by 4 bases, with 12 bases between the two germline ends. CDR3 protein: CATSDLTAGAYNEQFF. The DNA for the CDR3 is TGTGCCACCAGTGATTTGACGGCAGGGGCGTACAATGAGCAGTTCTTC.

J is TRBJ1-1 and V is TRBV10-1; D not certain. V lost 4 bases to trimming and J lost 2 bases, with 11 bases between them. This CDR3 is 14 amino acids long. Per the germline V gene, CDR1 is WNHNN and CDR2 is SYGVQD (reference sequence). DNA for the CDR3: TGCGCCAGCAGTGCGGCGGGGTTTAACACTGAAGCTTTCTTT. Its translation: CASSAAGFNTEAFF.

The rearrangement links TRBV25-1 to TRBJ2-1; maybe TRBD2 (5 bases). Germline CDR1 reads MGHDK; CDR2 reads SYGVNS. The V gene lost 10 bases and the J gene lost 10 bases, with 23 bases spanning the gap. This CDR3 has 14 amino acids. CDR3 in amino acids: CATTWEATRGEQFF. In DNA form, the CDR3 reads TGTGCCACCACCTGGGAAGCTACCAGAGGGGAGCAGTTCTTC.

The rearrangement uses TRBV18 and TRBJ2-2, with D uncertain. From germline, CDR1 is KGHSH and CDR2 LQKENI. V lost 3 bases to trimming and J lost 2 bases, with 10 bases between them. This CDR3 has 15 residues. This chain's CDR3 is CASSPPRLNTGELFF. CDR3 nucleotides: TGTGCCAGCTCACCGCCGCGGCTTAACACCGGGGAGCTGTTTTTT.

This rearrangement joins TRBV4-2 to TRBJ2-1; TRBD2 matches 10 bases. Germline V CDR1 and CDR2: LGHNA, YNFKEQ. The length of the CDR3 is 17 residues. With 4 bases clipped from V and 0 bases from J, the junction kept 6 bases outside the gene matches. Written as DNA, the CDR3 is TGTGCCAGCAGCCGCGTAGCGGGAGGTAGCTCCTACAATGAGCAGTTCTTC. Translating gives CASSRVAGGSSYNEQFF.

V and J are TRBV6-2 or TRBV6-3 and TRBJ2-3, with 8 bases lining up with TRBD1. The CDR3 runs 15 residues. J gave up 1 base and V 5 bases, and 5 bases lay outside the gene matches. The germline V gene encodes CDR1 MNHEY and CDR2 SVGEGT. DNA of the CDR3: TGTGCCAGCAGTGACAGGGGTAGGGGCACAGATACGCAGTATTTT. This translates into CASSDRGRGTDTQYF.

CDR3 sequence: CATSDGAAGNYGYTF. CDR3 DNA: TGTGCCACCAGTGATGGGGCAGCTGGTAACTATGGCTACACCTTC. The chain recombines TRBV24-1 with TRBJ1-2, with D possibly matching TRBD1 (5 bases). V shed 3 bases and J shed 1 base, with 11 bases lying between them. The CDR3 contains 15 residues. Germline CDR1 reads KGHDR; CDR2 reads SFDVKD.

V is TRBV30 and J is TRBJ2-7; TRBD1 agrees at 7 bases. V gave up 3 bases and J gave up 3 bases; unmatched junction bases: 8. The CDR3 spans 14 residues. Per the germline V gene, CDR1 is GTSNPN and CDR2 is SVGIG (reference sequence). CDR3 DNA sequence: TGTGCCTGGAGCGAGGACAGGAGAAACTACGAGCAGTACTTC. Protein product: CAWSEDRRNYEQYF.

The J gene is TRBJ2-7, the V gene TRBV12-3 or TRBV12-4, with D unresolved. The ends were cut back, 5 bases at V and 4 bases at J, with 6 bases in the middle. The CDR3 is made up of 11 amino acids. In DNA form, the CDR3 reads TGTGCCAGCAGTCAAAAATACGAGCAGTACTTC. It is translated as CASSQKYEQYF.

The chain uses TRBV18 and TRBJ1-5; 9 bases are a match to TRBD1. The CDR3 has 15 amino acids. The germline V gene encodes CDR1 KGHSH and CDR2 LQKENI. J was trimmed by 5 bases and V by 2 bases; bases with no gene match: 4. The CDR3 protein is CASSPTGGADQPQHF. The DNA of the CDR3 is TGTGCCAGCTCACCAACAGGGGGCGCGGATCAGCCCCAGCATTTT.

This chain's CDR3 is CASSPKQGLADQAKNIQYF. The CDR3 coding sequence is TGTGCCAGCAGCCCAAAGCAGGGACTAGCGGACCAAGCCAAAAACATTCAGTACTTC. The V gene is TRBV7-3, the J gene TRBJ2-4, with 11 bases matching TRBD2. Trimming took 5 bases from V and 0 from J; bases not matched to a gene: 12. From germline, CDR1 is SGHTA and CDR2 FQGTGA. CDR3 size: 19 residues. Based on the CDR3 plus reference TRBV7-3 and TRBJ2-4, the full variable domain is GAGVSQTPSNKVTEKGKYVELRCDPISGHTALYWYRQSLGQGPEFLIYFQGTGAADDSGLPNDRFFAVRPEGSVSTLKIQRTERGDSAVYLCASSPKQGLADQAKNIQYFGAGTRLSVL.

This rearrangement joins TRBV12-3 or TRBV12-4 to TRBJ2-6; the D gene is possibly TRBD1 (5 bases). The CDR3 consists of 13 residues. The V gene lost 8 bases and the J gene lost 2 bases, with 7 bases spanning the gap. The CDR3 nucleotides read TGTGCCAGCTCAGGGCCTGGGGCCAACGTCCTGACTTTC. It translates to CASSGPGANVLTF.

V is TRBV30 and J is TRBJ1-1; no clear D. The CDR3 totals 13 residues. Germline-derived CDR1 and CDR2 are GTSNPN and SVGIG (reference sequence). V was trimmed by 3 bases and J by 2 bases, leaving 10 bases between them. The CDR3 DNA is TGTGCCTGGAGCCCGACATATAACACTGAAGCTTTCTTT. Translating gives CAWSPTYNTEAFF.

CDR3 protein: CASSPTGGSYNEQFF. The CDR3 DNA sequence: TGCGCCAGCAGCCCGACAGGGGGCTCGTACAATGAGCAGTTCTTC. V usage is TRBV5-1 and J usage is TRBJ2-1; 10 bases are shared with TRBD1. This CDR3 has 15 residues. From germline, CDR1 is SGHRS and CDR2 YFSETQ. The trim removed 4 bases at V and 4 bases at J, leaving 5 bases unmatched.

The rearrangement joins TRBV30 to TRBJ1-1; 8 bases map to TRBD1. J lost 5 bases, V lost 5 bases, and 4 bases had no gene match. The CDR3 consists of 12 residues. The germline V gene has CDR1 GTSNPN and CDR2 SVGIG (reference sequence). The DNA for the CDR3 is TGTGCCTGGGGACAGGGAACGACTGAAGCTTTCTTT. It is translated as CAWGQGTTEAFF. Using reference TRBV30 and TRBJ1-1 for the parts outside the CDR3, the full variable domain is SQTIHQWPATLVQPVGSPLSLECTVEGTSNPNLYWYRQAAGRGLQLLFYSVGIGQISSEVPQNLSASRPQDRQFILSSKKLLLSDSGFYLCAWGQGTTEAFFGQGTRLTVV.

This sequence joins TRBV19 and TRBJ1-1, with 9 bases matching TRBD1. The junction had 3 bases not matched to a gene; V was cut back by 6 bases and J by 1 base. CDR1 and CDR2 (germline): LNHDA, SQIVND (reference sequence). The CDR3 sequence is 14 residues long. CDR3 loop: CASRRDRANTEAFF. CDR3 DNA: TGTGCCAGTAGGAGGGACAGGGCGAACACTGAAGCTTTCTTT.